These T cell receptor beta chains were read from a single sample in a study of T cells in Graves' hyperthyroidism and ophthalmopathy. TCRdb processed the multiplex PCR reads anew with MiXCR; each CDR3 protein has one entry. Here the sample spans roughly 630,000 distinct CDR3 sequences, 15% to 17% being singletons. What was sequenced was blood. The receptors come from a woman in her twenties or thirties with Graves' hyperthyroidism. Both conserved end residues are part of each CDR3. The order of the fields is clone size, J gene, V gene, D gene, CDR3 protein, CDR3 DNA. D genes are given only for firm matches. Clone size is given for some rows only: seen once, a few or many times, or a class if the clone is expanded.

>many|TRBJ2-7|TRBV29-1|-
CSVGRDSYEQYF
TGCAGCGTTGGAAGGGACTCCTACGAGCAGTACTTC
>few|TRBJ1-1|TRBV12-5|TRBD1
CASGDRENTEAFF
TGTGCTAGTGGGGACAGGGAAAACACTGAAGCTTTCTTT
>many|TRBJ2-3|TRBV7-2|TRBD1
CASSLETGGTDTQYF
TGTGCCAGCAGCTTAGAAACAGGGGGCACAGATACGCAGTATTTT
>-|TRBJ2-7|TRBV7-9|TRBD2
CASSLALAGAREQYF
TGTGCCAGCAGCTTAGCACTAGCGGGAGCCCGCGAGCAGTACTTC
>many|TRBJ2-2|TRBV20-1|-
CSARGGGYTGELFF
TGCAGTGCTAGAGGGGGCGGGTACACCGGGGAGCTGTTTTTT
>-|TRBJ2-7|TRBV10-3|-
CAISGDHEQYF
TGTGCCATCAGTGGTGATCACGAGCAGTACTTC
>many|TRBJ2-1|TRBV6-2/TRBV6-3|-
CASSRDHSWGEQFF
TGTGCCAGCAGCCGGGACCACAGCTGGGGAGAGCAGTTCTTC
>many|TRBJ2-3|TRBV7-8|-
CASSLAGGWGGALGGEATDTQYF
TGTGCCAGCAGCTTAGCGGGGGGTTGGGGTGGTGCCCTTGGGGGAGAGGCCACAGATACGCAGTATTTT
>many|TRBJ2-7|TRBV20-1|TRBD1
CSADDSQGNEQYF
TGCAGTGCTGACGACTCACAGGGGAACGAGCAGTACTTC
>many|TRBJ1-1|TRBV14|-
CASSQNSNTEAFF
TGTGCCAGCAGCCAAAACTCGAACACTGAAGCTTTCTTT
>many|TRBJ2-3|TRBV20-1|-
CSARRMHGEGTDTQYF
TGCAGTGCTAGGCGGATGCATGGGGAGGGCACAGATACGCAGTATTTT
>few|TRBJ1-3|TRBV27|-
CASAQGDTIYF
TGTGCCAGCGCACAGGGTGACACCATATATTTT
>-|TRBJ1-1|TRBV5-1|-
CASSLAQRGNTEAFF
TGCGCCAGCAGCTTGGCACAACGGGGGAACACTGAAGCTTTCTTT
>many|TRBJ2-5|TRBV20-1|-
CSAVRGPETQYF
TGCAGTGCTGTCAGGGGTCCAGAGACCCAGTACTTC
>many|TRBJ2-2|TRBV27|TRBD2
CASSFSGLAGGFMDTGELFF
TGTGCCAGCAGTTTTTCAGGACTAGCGGGAGGGTTTATGGACACCGGGGAGCTGTTTTTT
>many|TRBJ2-7|TRBV6-1|-
CASSDLRQSPYEQYF
TGTGCCAGCAGTGATTTGAGACAGTCCCCCTACGAGCAGTACTTC
>few|TRBJ2-1|TRBV20-1|TRBD2
CSARDLREYNEQFF
TGCAGTGCTCGTGATTTGCGGGAGTATAATGAGCAGTTCTTC
>-|TRBJ2-1|TRBV19|TRBD2
CASQGLYNEQFF
TGTGCCAGTCAGGGACTATACAATGAGCAGTTCTTC
>-|TRBJ2-2|TRBV12-3/TRBV12-4|-
CASSLKALGELFF
TGTGCCAGCAGTTTAAAGGCACTCGGGGAGCTGTTTTTT
>-|TRBJ2-1|TRBV5-6|-
CASSFSTEQFF
TGTGCCAGCAGCTTCTCTACAGAGCAGTTCTTC
>many|TRBJ2-1|TRBV18|TRBD2
CASSPAGTSGNNEQFF
TGTGCCAGCTCACCAGCCGGGACTAGCGGAAACAATGAGCAGTTCTTC
>-|TRBJ1-6|TRBV5-1|-
CASSPGTARSYNSPLHF
TGCGCCAGCAGCCCTGGGACGGCGAGGTCCTATAATTCACCCCTCCACTTT
>many|TRBJ2-7|TRBV20-1|-
CSAVTSPISYEQYF
TGCAGTGCTGTTACTAGCCCAATCTCCTACGAGCAGTACTTC
>-|TRBJ2-2|TRBV9|-
CASSVGVQANTGELFF
TGTGCCAGCAGCGTAGGGGTACAGGCTAACACCGGGGAGCTGTTTTTT
>many|TRBJ2-5|TRBV5-5|-
CASSFHQETQYF
TGTGCCAGCAGCTTCCATCAAGAGACCCAGTACTTC
>many|TRBJ1-1|TRBV6-1|-
CASSGELFMNTEAFF
TGTGCCAGCAGTGGCGAACTGTTCATGAACACTGAAGCTTTCTTT
>-|TRBJ1-2|TRBV19|-
CASSVTYGYTF
TGTGCCAGTAGTGTTACATATGGCTACACCTTC
>many|TRBJ1-4|TRBV7-9|TRBD1
CASSLSQGVKEKLFF
TGTGCCAGCAGCTTGTCACAGGGGGTGAAGGAAAAACTGTTTTTT
>few|TRBJ2-5|TRBV3-1|TRBD2
CASSPSAAGKGTPETQYF
TGTGCCAGCAGCCCCTCCGCAGCGGGAAAGGGTACGCCGGAGACCCAGTACTTC
>many|TRBJ1-6|TRBV30|TRBD1
CAWSPGQGNSPLHF
TGTGCCTGGAGTCCGGGACAGGGGAATTCACCCCTCCACTTT
>-|TRBJ1-6|TRBV5-1|-
CVSSLGREPPLHF
TGCGTCAGCAGCTTGGGCAGGGAACCACCCCTCCACTTT
>-|TRBJ2-2|TRBV12-3/TRBV12-4|-
CASSEIRSGELFF
TGTGCCAGCAGCGAAATTAGGTCCGGGGAGCTGTTTTTT
>few|TRBJ1-2|TRBV20-1|-
CSAPERGGQANYGYTF
TGCAGTGCTCCGGAAAGGGGAGGGCAAGCTAACTATGGCTACACCTTC
>few|TRBJ1-2|TRBV20-1|-
CSARDTGQGRNYGYTF
TGCAGTGCTAGAGATACAGGCCAGGGGCGTAACTATGGCTACACCTTC
>many|TRBJ2-7|TRBV11-1|-
CASTALLRWNYEQYF
TGTGCCAGCACCGCCCTGCTACGCTGGAACTACGAGCAGTACTTC
>many|TRBJ2-7|TRBV6-5|TRBD2
CASSYGPAAGGRDEQYF
TGTGCCAGCAGTTACGGCCCCGCAGCGGGAGGGCGCGACGAGCAGTACTTC
>few|TRBJ2-3|TRBV4-2|TRBD2
CASSQDYGRATDTQYF
TGTGCCAGCAGCCAAGACTATGGGAGGGCCACAGATACGCAGTATTTT
>many|TRBJ2-7|TRBV5-1|TRBD2
CASSPILTTSGSYEQYF
TGCGCCAGCAGCCCAATCCTCACTACTAGCGGGAGCTACGAGCAGTACTTC
>few|TRBJ2-1|TRBV5-4|-
CASSRTGTEQFF
TGTGCCAGCAGCAGGACCGGGACAGAGCAGTTCTTC
>many|TRBJ2-1|TRBV20-1|TRBD2
CSAREVAGTSGTHEQFF
TGCAGTGCTAGAGAGGTTGCGGGGACTAGCGGGACCCATGAGCAGTTCTTC
>few|TRBJ2-1|TRBV7-2|-
CASSFGLGNYNEQFF
TGTGCCAGCAGCTTCGGCTTGGGCAACTACAATGAGCAGTTCTTC
>many|TRBJ2-7|TRBV7-2|TRBD2
CASSLDSGSLPYEQYF
TGTGCCAGCAGCTTAGATAGCGGGAGCCTTCCCTACGAGCAGTACTTC
>many|TRBJ2-3|TRBV2|-
CASSAQLSDTQYF
TGTGCCAGCAGTGCTCAGTTGTCAGATACGCAGTATTTT
>few|TRBJ2-5|TRBV4-2|TRBD2
CASSRLADRETQYF
TGTGCCAGCAGTAGGCTAGCGGATAGAGAGACCCAGTACTTC
>few|TRBJ2-1|TRBV20-1|TRBD2
CSARDASGRGRNEQFF
TGCAGTGCTAGAGATGCTAGCGGGAGAGGTAGGAATGAGCAGTTCTTC
>-|TRBJ2-1|TRBV20-1|-
CSASRGSVNEQFF
TGCAGTGCTAGCCGGGGTAGTGTGAATGAGCAGTTCTTC
>many|TRBJ1-5|TRBV3-1|TRBD1
CASSPGQGHQPQHF
TGTGCCAGCAGCCCCGGACAGGGGCATCAGCCCCAGCATTTT
>few|TRBJ2-3|TRBV10-3|-
CAIRLGLSTDTQYF
TGTGCCATCAGGCTTGGATTGAGCACAGATACGCAGTATTTT
>-|TRBJ2-1|TRBV15|TRBD1
CATSRGRTGKCNEQFF
TGTGCCACCAGCAGAGGTAGGACAGGGAAGTGCAATGAGCAGTTCTTC
>few|TRBJ2-4|TRBV20-1|-
CSARDSLNLAKNIQYF
TGCAGTGCTAGAGATTCGCTCAATTTAGCCAAAAACATTCAGTACTTC
>-|TRBJ2-6|TRBV6-5|-
CASSYSRGHSGANVLTF
TGTGCCAGCAGTTACTCGCGGGGTCACTCTGGGGCCAACGTCCTGACTTTC
>few|TRBJ1-2|TRBV3-1|-
CASSQGHRDTYGYTF
TGTGCCAGCAGCCAAGGCCACCGGGACACCTATGGCTACACCTTC
>once|TRBJ1-5|TRBV28|TRBD1
CASIRPGGEGYQPQHF
TGTGCCAGCATTCGCCCAGGGGGGGAGGGTTATCAGCCCCAGCATTTT
>-|TRBJ2-7|TRBV18|TRBD2
CASSPPGLAGSYEQYF
TGTGCCAGCTCGCCCCCGGGACTAGCGGGCTCCTACGAGCAGTACTTC
>-|TRBJ1-1|TRBV4-1|-
CASSQYTEAFF
TGCGCCAGCAGCCAATACACTGAAGCTTTCTTT